This T cell receptor beta chain was observed in a study of blood T cell repertoires in COVID-19. Germline V gene lookup returns CDR1 SNHLY and CDR2 FYNNEI. V was trimmed by 6 bases and J by 1 base, leaving 9 bases between them. The CDR3 contains 13 residues. Measured with immunoSEQ multiplex PCR; TCRdb has only the in-frame clones, and not every one. The profile shows 130,000 or so clones, 80% to 85% of them singletons. The chain is built from TRBV2 and TRBJ1-1, with D perhaps matching TRBD1 (6 bases). The clonotype originates from a woman aged 25 to 39 who had recovered from COVID-19. Material: PBMCs or T cells enriched from blood (not recorded which). CDR3 sequence reads: CASRTTGNTEAFF. The CDR3 DNA reads as TGTGCCAGCAGGACGACAGGGAACACTGAAGCTTTCTTT.